The clone carrying this T cell receptor beta chain was picked up one time. The data derive from a study of blood T cell repertoires in COVID-19. Study-wide background: Italy, Spain and the United States were the sources of the convalescent and acute COVID-19 samples. Sources were T cells, B-cell-depleted T cells, or PBMCs; the material itself was cDNA or gDNA.

How the authors handled the data: Reference gene primers were amplified, and this amplification served to estimate nucleated cell counts. Sequenced by immunoSEQ multiplex PCR; TCRdb stores in-frame clones only, minus some. Clonal size and the V and J genes are those of that table, whereas D and trimming came from the DNA. The sample includes tens of thousands of clones, about 79% of them seen just once. With 8 bases removed from V and 2 bases from J, the gap between germline ends came to 7 bases. The CDR3 has 12 residues. The gene calls are TRBV12-3 or TRBV12-4 and TRBJ1-3; D remains ambiguous. Material: peripheral blood. This receptor was obtained from a human donor in a cohort sampled during active COVID-19. This CDR3 is CASLRAGNTIYF. Here the CDR3 DNA reads TGTGCCAGCTTGAGGGCTGGAAACACCATATATTTT.